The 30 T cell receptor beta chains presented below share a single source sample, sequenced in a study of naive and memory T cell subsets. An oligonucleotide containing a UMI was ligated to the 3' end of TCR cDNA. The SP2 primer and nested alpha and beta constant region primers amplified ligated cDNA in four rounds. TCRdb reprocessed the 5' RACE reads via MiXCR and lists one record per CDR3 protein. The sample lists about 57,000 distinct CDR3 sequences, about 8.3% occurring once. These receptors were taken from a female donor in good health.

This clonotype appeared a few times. The CDR3 protein is CASSFYSGDSPLHF. The DNA for the CDR3 is TGTGCCAGCAGTTTTTACTCCGGAGATTCACCCCTCCACTTT. The chain has TRBV6-5 and TRBJ1-6, with D hard to call. The CDR3 is 14 amino acids. Germline-derived CDR1 and CDR2 are MNHEY and SVGAGI. Trimming shortened V by 4 bases and J by 8 bases, and 12 bases separated the two germline ends.

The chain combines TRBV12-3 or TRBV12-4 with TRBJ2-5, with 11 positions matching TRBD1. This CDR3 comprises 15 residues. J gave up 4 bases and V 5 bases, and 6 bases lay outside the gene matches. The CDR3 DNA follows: TGTGCCAGCAGTCCCGGGACAGGGGGTTTAGAGACCCAGTACTTC. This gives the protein CASSPGTGGLETQYF.

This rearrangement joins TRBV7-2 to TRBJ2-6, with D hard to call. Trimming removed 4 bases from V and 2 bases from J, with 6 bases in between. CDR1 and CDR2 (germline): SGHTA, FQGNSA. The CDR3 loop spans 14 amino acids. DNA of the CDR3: TGTGCCAGCAGCTCGACAACTGGGGCCAACGTCCTGACTTTC. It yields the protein CASSSTTGANVLTF.

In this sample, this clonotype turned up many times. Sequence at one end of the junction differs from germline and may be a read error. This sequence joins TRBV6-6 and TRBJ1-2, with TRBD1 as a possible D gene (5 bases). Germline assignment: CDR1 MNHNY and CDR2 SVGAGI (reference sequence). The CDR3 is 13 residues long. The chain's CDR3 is CASSSQEAYDYTF. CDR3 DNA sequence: TGTGCCAGCAGTTCACAGGAGGCTTATGACTACACCTTC.

CDR3 loop: CASTLIGEITQYF. As DNA, the CDR3 is TGTGCCAGCACTTTGATTGGGGAGATTACGCAGTATTTT. The chain is built from TRBV12-3 or TRBV12-4 and TRBJ2-3, with D perhaps TRBD2 (5 bases). V was clipped by 7 bases and J by 8 bases, with 16 bases between them. This CDR3 has 13 amino acids.

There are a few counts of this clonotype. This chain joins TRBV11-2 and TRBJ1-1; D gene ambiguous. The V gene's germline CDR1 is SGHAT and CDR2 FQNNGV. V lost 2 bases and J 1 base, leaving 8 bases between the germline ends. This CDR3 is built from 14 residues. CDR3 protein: CASSLLSSNTEAFF. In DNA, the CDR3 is TGTGCCAGCAGCTTACTAAGCTCGAACACTGAAGCTTTCTTT.

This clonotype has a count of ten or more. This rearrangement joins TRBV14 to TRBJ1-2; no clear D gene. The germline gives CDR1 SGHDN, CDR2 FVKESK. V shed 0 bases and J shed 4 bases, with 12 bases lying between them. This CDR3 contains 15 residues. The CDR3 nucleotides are TGTGCCAGCAGCCAAGATTTTTCAGGAACCTATGGCTACACCTTC. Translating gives CASSQDFSGTYGYTF.

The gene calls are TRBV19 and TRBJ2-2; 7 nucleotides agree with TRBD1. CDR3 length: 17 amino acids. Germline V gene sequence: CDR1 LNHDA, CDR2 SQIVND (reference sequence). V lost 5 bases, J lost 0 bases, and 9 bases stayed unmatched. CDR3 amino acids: CASSLHDRAANTGELFF. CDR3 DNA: TGTGCCAGTAGTCTCCACGACAGGGCCGCGAACACCGGGGAGCTGTTTTTT.

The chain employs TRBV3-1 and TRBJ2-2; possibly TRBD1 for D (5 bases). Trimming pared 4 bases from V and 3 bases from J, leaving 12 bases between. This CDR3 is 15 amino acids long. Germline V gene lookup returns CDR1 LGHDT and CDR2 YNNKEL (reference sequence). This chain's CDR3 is CASSRKGRYTGELFF. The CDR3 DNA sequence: TGTGCCAGCAGCCGTAAGGGGCGGTACACCGGGGAGCTGTTTTTT.

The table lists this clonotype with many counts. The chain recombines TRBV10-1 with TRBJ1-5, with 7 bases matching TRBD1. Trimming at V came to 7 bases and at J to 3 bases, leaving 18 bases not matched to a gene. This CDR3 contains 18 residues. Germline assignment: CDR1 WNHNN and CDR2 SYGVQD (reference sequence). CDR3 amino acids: CASTLMKTGRDYNQPQHF. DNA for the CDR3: TGCGCCAGCACCTTAATGAAGACAGGGCGGGATTACAATCAGCCCCAGCATTTT.

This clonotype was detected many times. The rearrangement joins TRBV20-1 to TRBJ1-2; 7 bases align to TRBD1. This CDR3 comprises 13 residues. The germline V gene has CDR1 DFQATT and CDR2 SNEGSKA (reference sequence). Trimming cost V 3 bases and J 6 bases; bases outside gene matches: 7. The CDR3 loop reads CSASQTGSDGYTF. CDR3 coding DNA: TGCAGTGCTAGCCAGACAGGGTCGGATGGCTACACCTTC.

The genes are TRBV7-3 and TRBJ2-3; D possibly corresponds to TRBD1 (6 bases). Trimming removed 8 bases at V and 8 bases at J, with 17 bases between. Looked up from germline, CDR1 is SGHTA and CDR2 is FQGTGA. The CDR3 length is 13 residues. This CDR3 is CASATSTGITQYF. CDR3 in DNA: TGTGCCAGCGCGACGTCTACAGGGATTACGCAGTATTTT.

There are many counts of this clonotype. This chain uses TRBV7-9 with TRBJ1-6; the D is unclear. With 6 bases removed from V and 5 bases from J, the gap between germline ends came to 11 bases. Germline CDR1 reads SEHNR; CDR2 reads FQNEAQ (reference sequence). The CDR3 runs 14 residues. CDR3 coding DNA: TGTGCCAGCAGTTCCGGACGGAATAATTCACCCCTCCACTTT. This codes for CASSSGRNNSPLHF.

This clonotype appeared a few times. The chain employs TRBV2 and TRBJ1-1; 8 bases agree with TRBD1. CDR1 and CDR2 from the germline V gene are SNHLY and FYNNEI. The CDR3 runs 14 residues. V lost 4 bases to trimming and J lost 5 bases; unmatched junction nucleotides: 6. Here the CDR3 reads CASSADRGYTEAFF. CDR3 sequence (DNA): TGTGCCAGCAGTGCTGACAGGGGCTATACTGAAGCTTTCTTT.

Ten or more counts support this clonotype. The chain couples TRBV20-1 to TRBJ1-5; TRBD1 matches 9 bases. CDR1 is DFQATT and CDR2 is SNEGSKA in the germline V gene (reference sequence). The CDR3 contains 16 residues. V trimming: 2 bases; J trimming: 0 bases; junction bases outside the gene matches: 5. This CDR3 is CSARRQGEYSNQPQHF. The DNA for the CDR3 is TGCAGTGCTAGAAGACAGGGGGAATATAGCAATCAGCCCCAGCATTTT.

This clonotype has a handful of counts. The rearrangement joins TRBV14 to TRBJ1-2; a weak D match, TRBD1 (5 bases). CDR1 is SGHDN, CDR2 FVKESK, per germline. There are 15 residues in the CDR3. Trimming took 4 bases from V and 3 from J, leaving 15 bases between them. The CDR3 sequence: CASSPLGGCDYGYTF. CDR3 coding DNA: TGTGCCAGCAGCCCGCTTGGGGGATGTGACTATGGCTACACCTTC.

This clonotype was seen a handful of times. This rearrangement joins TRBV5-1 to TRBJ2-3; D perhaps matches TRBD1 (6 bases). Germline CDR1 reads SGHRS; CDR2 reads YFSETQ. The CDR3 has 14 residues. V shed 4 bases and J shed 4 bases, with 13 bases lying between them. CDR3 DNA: TGCGCCAGCAGCCCTAACAGGGTTCCAGATACGCAGTATTTT. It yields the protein CASSPNRVPDTQYF.

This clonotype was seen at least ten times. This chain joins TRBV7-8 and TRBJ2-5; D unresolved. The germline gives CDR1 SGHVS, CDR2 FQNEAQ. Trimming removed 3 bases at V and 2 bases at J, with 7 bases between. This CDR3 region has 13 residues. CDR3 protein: CASSFEEQETQYF. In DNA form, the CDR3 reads TGTGCCAGCAGCTTTGAGGAACAAGAGACCCAGTACTTC.

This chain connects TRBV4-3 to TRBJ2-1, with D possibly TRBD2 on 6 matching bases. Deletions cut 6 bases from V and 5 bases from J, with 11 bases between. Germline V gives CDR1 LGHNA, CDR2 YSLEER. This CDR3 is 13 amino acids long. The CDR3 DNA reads TGCGCCAGCAGAGGAGCGGGTAACAATGAGCAGTTCTTC. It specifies CASRGAGNNEQFF.

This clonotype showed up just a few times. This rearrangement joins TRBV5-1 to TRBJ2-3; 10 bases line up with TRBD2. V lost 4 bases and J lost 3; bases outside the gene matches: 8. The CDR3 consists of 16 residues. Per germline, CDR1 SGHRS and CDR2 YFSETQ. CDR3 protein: CASSLPLAGATDTQYF. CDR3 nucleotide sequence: TGCGCCAGCAGCCTCCCTCTAGCGGGGGCTACAGATACGCAGTATTTT. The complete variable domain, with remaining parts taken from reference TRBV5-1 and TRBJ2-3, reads KAGVTQTPRYLIKTRGQQVTLSCSPISGHRSVSWYQQTPGQGLQFLFEYFSETQRNKGNFPGRFSGRQFSNSRSEMNVSTLELGDSALYLCASSLPLAGATDTQYFGPGTRLTVL.

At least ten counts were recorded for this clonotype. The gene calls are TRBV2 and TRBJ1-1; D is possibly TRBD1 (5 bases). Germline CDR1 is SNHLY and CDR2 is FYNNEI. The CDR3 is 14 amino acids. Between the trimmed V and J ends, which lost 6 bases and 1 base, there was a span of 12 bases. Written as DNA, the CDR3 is TGTGCCAGCAGCGTACAGGTCGGGAACACTGAAGCTTTCTTT. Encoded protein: CASSVQVGNTEAFF.

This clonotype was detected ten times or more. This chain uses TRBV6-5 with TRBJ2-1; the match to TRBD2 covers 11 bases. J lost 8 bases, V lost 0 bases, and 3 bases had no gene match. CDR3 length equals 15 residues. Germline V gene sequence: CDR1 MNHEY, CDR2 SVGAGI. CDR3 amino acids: CASSYSSGGADEQFF. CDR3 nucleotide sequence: TGTGCCAGCAGTTACTCTAGCGGGGGGGCCGATGAGCAGTTCTTC.

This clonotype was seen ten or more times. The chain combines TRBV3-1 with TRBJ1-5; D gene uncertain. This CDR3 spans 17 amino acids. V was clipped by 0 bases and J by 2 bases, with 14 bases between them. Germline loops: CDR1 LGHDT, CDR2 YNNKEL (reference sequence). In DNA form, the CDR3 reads TGTGCCAGCAGCCAAGATGGCCCCGGACTGGGCAATCAGCCCCAGCATTTT. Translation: CASSQDGPGLGNQPQHF. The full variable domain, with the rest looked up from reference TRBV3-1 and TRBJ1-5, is DTAVSQTPKYLVTQMGNDKSIKCEQNLGHDTMYWYKQDSKKFLKIMFSYNNKELIINETVPNRFSPKSPDKAHLNLHINSLELGDSAVYFCASSQDGPGLGNQPQHFGDGTRLSIL.

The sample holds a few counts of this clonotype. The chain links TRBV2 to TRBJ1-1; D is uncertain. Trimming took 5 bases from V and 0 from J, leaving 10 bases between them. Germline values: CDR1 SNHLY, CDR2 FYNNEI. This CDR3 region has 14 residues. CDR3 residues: CASSSARMNTEAFF. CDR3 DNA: TGTGCCAGCAGTTCTGCCAGGATGAACACTGAAGCTTTCTTT.

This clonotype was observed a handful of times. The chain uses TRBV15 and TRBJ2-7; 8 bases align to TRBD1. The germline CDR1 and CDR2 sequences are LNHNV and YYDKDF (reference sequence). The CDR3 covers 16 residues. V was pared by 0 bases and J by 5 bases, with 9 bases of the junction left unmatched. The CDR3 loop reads CATSRDHPGQVHEQYF. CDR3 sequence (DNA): TGTGCCACCAGCAGAGATCATCCGGGACAGGTCCACGAGCAGTACTTC.

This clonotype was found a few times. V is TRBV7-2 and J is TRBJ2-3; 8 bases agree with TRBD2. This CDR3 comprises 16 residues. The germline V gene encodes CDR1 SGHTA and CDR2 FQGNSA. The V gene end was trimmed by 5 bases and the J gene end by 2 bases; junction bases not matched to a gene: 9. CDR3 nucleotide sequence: TGTGCCAGCAGCACGCGCTTACTAGCGGCCACAGATACGCAGTATTTT. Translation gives CASSTRLLAATDTQYF.

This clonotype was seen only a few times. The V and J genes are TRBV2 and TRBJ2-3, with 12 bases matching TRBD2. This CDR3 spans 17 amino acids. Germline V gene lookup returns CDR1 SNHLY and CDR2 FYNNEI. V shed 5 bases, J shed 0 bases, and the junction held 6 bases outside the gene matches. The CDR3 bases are TGTGCCAGCAGTCCGGGACTAGCGGGCCCTAGCACAGATACGCAGTATTTT. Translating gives CASSPGLAGPSTDTQYF. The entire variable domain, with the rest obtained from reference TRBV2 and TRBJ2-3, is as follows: EPEVTQTPSHQVTQMGQEVILRCVPISNHLYFYWYRQILGQKVEFLVSFYNNEISEKSEIFDDQFSVERPDGSNFTLKIRSTKLEDSAMYFCASSPGLAGPSTDTQYFGPGTRLTVL.

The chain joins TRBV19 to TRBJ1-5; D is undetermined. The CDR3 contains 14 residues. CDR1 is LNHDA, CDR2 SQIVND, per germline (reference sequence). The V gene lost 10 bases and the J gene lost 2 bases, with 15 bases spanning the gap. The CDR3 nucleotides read TGTGCCACTCACCCCTTAGATGGCAATCAGCCCCAGCATTTT. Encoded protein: CATHPLDGNQPQHF.

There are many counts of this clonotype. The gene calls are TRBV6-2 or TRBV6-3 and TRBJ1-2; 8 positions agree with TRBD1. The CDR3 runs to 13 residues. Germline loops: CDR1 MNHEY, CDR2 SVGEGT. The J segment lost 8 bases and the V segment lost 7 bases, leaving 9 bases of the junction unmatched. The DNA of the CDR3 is TGTGCCAGCACCAGCTCAGGGGGCCTGGGCTACACCTTC. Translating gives CASTSSGGLGYTF.

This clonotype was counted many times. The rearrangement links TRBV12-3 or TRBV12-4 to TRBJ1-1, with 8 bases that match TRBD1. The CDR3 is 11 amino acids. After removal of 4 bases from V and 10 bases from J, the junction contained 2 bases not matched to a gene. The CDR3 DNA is TGTGCCAGCAGTTACGACAGGGGAGCTTTCTTT. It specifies CASSYDRGAFF.